The rows below give T cell receptor beta chains drawn from one sample of a study of neurological immune-mediated disorders. TCRdb re-called the 5' RACE reads with MiXCR, one entry per CDR3 protein. The sample has fewer than 50,000 distinct CDR3 sequences, roughly 13% seen once. The material sequenced was PBMCs. These receptors were obtained from a male donor with HTLV-1-associated myelopathy (HAM/TSP). CDR3s include the opening cysteine and the closing phenylalanine or tryptophan. The D gene is left open where the match is weak. Expanded clones are given a class, and other clones once, few, many or no size at all.

size	J	V	D	CDR3	DNA
many	TRBJ1-2	TRBV5-6	-	CASSLREYGYTF	TGTGCCAGCAGCTTACGAGAGTATGGCTACACCTTC
many	TRBJ2-5	TRBV5-1	-	CASSLQGGQETQYF	TGCGCCAGCAGCTTACAGGGCGGACAAGAGACCCAGTACTTC
many	TRBJ2-7	TRBV5-1	TRBD2	CASSWTGGALGEQYF	TGCGCCAGCAGCTGGACCGGGGGGGCCTTGGGGGAGCAGTACTTC
few	TRBJ2-6	TRBV2	TRBD1	CASRGTGAITGANVLTF	TGTGCCAGCAGGGGGACAGGGGCAATAACTGGGGCCAACGTCCTGACTTTC
many	TRBJ2-7	TRBV20-1	TRBD1	CSATRRDRASYEQYF	TGCAGTGCTACGAGAAGGGACAGGGCCTCCTACGAGCAGTACTTC
-	TRBJ2-1	TRBV7-3	TRBD2	CASSLALAGSNEQFF	TGTGCCAGCAGCTTAGCGCTAGCGGGGTCGAATGAGCAGTTCTTC
many	TRBJ1-6	TRBV5-6	TRBD1	CASSLVRGLDSPLHF	TGTGCCAGCAGCTTGGTAAGGGGGCTGGATTCACCCCTCCACTTT
-	TRBJ1-1	TRBV5-1	-	CASRPELAKGRNTEAFF	TGCGCCAGCAGGCCTGAACTCGCGAAAGGCCGGAACACTGAAGCTTTCTTT
few	TRBJ2-3	TRBV5-5	TRBD2	CASSTSGLAGTDTQYF	TGTGCCAGCAGCACTTCTGGACTAGCGGGGACAGATACGCAGTATTTT
many	TRBJ2-5	TRBV10-1	TRBD1	CASRAGTGARETQYF	TGCGCCAGCAGGGCCGGGACAGGGGCTCGAGAGACCCAGTACTTC
many	TRBJ2-7	TRBV24-1	-	CATSEGSPYEQYF	TGTGCCACCAGTGAAGGCAGTCCCTACGAGCAGTACTTC
many	TRBJ1-4	TRBV12-3/TRBV12-4	-	CASSLWGRARSEKLFF	TGTGCCAGCAGTTTATGGGGGAGGGCCCGCAGTGAAAAACTGTTTTTT
once	TRBJ2-3	TRBV20-1	-	CSDSSYNEQYF	TGCAGTGACAGCTCCTACAATGAGCAGTATTTT
many	TRBJ1-1	TRBV5-1	TRBD1	CASSAGTGSTEAFF	TGCGCCAGCAGCGCCGGGACAGGGAGTACTGAAGCTTTCTTT
many	TRBJ1-2	TRBV7-2	-	CASSSTQGYGYTF	TGTGCCAGCAGCTCGACACAGGGCTATGGCTACACCTTC
many	TRBJ2-1	TRBV5-4	-	CASSLQGAAYNEQFF	TGTGCCAGCAGCTTACAGGGTGCCGCTTACAATGAGCAGTTCTTC
many	TRBJ2-1	TRBV20-1	TRBD2	CSARVAGGYNEQFF	TGCAGTGCTAGGGTAGCGGGGGGCTACAATGAGCAGTTCTTC
many	TRBJ1-1	TRBV5-1	-	CASSQRTTLNTEAFF	TGCGCCAGCAGCCAACGGACGACGTTGAACACTGAAGCTTTCTTT
many	TRBJ1-5	TRBV5-6	-	CASSQTGNNQPQHF	TGTGCCAGCAGCCAGACAGGCAATAATCAGCCCCAGCATTTT
many	TRBJ2-1	TRBV5-1	TRBD2	CASSDTRGAQRGNEQFF	TGCGCCAGCAGCGACACTCGCGGGGCCCAGCGGGGCAATGAGCAGTTCTTC
many	TRBJ1-5	TRBV20-1	-	CSASGGQPQHF	TGCAGTGCCTCAGGAGGTCAGCCCCAGCATTTT
many	TRBJ2-1	TRBV5-1	TRBD2	CASSLQASGGYNEQFF	TGCGCCAGCAGCTTGCAGGCTAGCGGGGGCTACAATGAGCAGTTCTTC
-	TRBJ1-1	TRBV7-9	-	CASSFRTAGVLNTEAFF	TGTGCCAGCAGCTTCCGCACAGCCGGGGTACTGAACACTGAAGCTTTCTTT
many	TRBJ2-3	TRBV20-1	-	CSARSPGTFTDTQYF	TGCAGTGCTAGGTCACCCGGGACTTTCACAGATACGCAGTATTTT
many	TRBJ2-3	TRBV2	-	CASRNRATQYF	TGTGCCAGCAGGAACAGGGCCACGCAGTATTTT
few	TRBJ2-1	TRBV5-1	TRBD1	CASSFSTGARSYNEQFF	TGCGCCAGCAGCTTCTCGACAGGGGCCCGCTCCTACAATGAGCAGTTCTTC
-	TRBJ2-4	TRBV5-1	TRBD2	CASSLRASGGARETNIQYF	TGCGCCAGCAGCTTGAGGGCTAGCGGGGGGGCGAGAGAGACAAACATTCAGTACTTC
many	TRBJ2-5	TRBV7-6	TRBD1	CASSSKAGQGAETQYF	TGTGCCAGCAGCTCCAAAGCCGGACAGGGGGCAGAGACCCAGTACTTC
many	TRBJ1-3	TRBV7-6	-	CASSSRDSGNTIYF	TGTGCCAGCAGCTCCAGAGACTCTGGAAACACCATATATTTT
few	TRBJ1-2	TRBV6-6	-	CASSYGLGDGYTF	TGTGCCAGCAGTTACGGGCTAGGGGATGGCTACACCTTC
many	TRBJ2-3	TRBV28	-	CASSGSGFSTDTQYF	TGTGCCAGCAGTGGTAGCGGTTTTAGCACAGATACGCAGTATTTT
many	TRBJ2-7	TRBV7-2	-	CASSLAPGSPKGYEQYF	TGTGCCAGCAGCTTAGCGCCTGGTTCTCCTAAAGGCTACGAGCAGTACTTC
many	TRBJ1-2	TRBV20-1	-	CSAREPTTGSGYTF	TGCAGTGCTAGAGAACCAACAACAGGGTCGGGCTACACCTTC
many	TRBJ1-1	TRBV12-3/TRBV12-4	-	CASSVNHGITEAFF	TGTGCCAGCAGCGTTAACCATGGGATCACTGAAGCTTTCTTT
many	TRBJ2-5	TRBV7-3	-	CASSFTGTQETQYF	TGTGCCAGCAGCTTCACAGGGACTCAAGAGACCCAGTACTTC
-	TRBJ2-1	TRBV5-1	-	CASSPGINNEQFF	TGCGCCAGCAGCCCCGGGATCAACAATGAGCAGTTCTTC
many	TRBJ1-1	TRBV10-1	-	CASSDGTPMNTEAFF	TGCGCCAGCAGTGATGGGACCCCAATGAACACTGAAGCTTTCTTT
many	TRBJ2-1	TRBV2	-	CASRDWGNEDYNEQFF	TGTGCCAGCAGAGACTGGGGTAACGAGGACTACAATGAGCAGTTCTTC
many	TRBJ2-1	TRBV20-1	TRBD1	CSARVGTGYYNEQFF	TGCAGTGCTAGGGTCGGGACAGGGTACTACAATGAGCAGTTCTTC
many	TRBJ2-3	TRBV7-7	TRBD2	CASSLELAGGTDTQYF	TGTGCTAGCAGCTTAGAACTAGCGGGTGGCACAGATACGCAGTATTTT